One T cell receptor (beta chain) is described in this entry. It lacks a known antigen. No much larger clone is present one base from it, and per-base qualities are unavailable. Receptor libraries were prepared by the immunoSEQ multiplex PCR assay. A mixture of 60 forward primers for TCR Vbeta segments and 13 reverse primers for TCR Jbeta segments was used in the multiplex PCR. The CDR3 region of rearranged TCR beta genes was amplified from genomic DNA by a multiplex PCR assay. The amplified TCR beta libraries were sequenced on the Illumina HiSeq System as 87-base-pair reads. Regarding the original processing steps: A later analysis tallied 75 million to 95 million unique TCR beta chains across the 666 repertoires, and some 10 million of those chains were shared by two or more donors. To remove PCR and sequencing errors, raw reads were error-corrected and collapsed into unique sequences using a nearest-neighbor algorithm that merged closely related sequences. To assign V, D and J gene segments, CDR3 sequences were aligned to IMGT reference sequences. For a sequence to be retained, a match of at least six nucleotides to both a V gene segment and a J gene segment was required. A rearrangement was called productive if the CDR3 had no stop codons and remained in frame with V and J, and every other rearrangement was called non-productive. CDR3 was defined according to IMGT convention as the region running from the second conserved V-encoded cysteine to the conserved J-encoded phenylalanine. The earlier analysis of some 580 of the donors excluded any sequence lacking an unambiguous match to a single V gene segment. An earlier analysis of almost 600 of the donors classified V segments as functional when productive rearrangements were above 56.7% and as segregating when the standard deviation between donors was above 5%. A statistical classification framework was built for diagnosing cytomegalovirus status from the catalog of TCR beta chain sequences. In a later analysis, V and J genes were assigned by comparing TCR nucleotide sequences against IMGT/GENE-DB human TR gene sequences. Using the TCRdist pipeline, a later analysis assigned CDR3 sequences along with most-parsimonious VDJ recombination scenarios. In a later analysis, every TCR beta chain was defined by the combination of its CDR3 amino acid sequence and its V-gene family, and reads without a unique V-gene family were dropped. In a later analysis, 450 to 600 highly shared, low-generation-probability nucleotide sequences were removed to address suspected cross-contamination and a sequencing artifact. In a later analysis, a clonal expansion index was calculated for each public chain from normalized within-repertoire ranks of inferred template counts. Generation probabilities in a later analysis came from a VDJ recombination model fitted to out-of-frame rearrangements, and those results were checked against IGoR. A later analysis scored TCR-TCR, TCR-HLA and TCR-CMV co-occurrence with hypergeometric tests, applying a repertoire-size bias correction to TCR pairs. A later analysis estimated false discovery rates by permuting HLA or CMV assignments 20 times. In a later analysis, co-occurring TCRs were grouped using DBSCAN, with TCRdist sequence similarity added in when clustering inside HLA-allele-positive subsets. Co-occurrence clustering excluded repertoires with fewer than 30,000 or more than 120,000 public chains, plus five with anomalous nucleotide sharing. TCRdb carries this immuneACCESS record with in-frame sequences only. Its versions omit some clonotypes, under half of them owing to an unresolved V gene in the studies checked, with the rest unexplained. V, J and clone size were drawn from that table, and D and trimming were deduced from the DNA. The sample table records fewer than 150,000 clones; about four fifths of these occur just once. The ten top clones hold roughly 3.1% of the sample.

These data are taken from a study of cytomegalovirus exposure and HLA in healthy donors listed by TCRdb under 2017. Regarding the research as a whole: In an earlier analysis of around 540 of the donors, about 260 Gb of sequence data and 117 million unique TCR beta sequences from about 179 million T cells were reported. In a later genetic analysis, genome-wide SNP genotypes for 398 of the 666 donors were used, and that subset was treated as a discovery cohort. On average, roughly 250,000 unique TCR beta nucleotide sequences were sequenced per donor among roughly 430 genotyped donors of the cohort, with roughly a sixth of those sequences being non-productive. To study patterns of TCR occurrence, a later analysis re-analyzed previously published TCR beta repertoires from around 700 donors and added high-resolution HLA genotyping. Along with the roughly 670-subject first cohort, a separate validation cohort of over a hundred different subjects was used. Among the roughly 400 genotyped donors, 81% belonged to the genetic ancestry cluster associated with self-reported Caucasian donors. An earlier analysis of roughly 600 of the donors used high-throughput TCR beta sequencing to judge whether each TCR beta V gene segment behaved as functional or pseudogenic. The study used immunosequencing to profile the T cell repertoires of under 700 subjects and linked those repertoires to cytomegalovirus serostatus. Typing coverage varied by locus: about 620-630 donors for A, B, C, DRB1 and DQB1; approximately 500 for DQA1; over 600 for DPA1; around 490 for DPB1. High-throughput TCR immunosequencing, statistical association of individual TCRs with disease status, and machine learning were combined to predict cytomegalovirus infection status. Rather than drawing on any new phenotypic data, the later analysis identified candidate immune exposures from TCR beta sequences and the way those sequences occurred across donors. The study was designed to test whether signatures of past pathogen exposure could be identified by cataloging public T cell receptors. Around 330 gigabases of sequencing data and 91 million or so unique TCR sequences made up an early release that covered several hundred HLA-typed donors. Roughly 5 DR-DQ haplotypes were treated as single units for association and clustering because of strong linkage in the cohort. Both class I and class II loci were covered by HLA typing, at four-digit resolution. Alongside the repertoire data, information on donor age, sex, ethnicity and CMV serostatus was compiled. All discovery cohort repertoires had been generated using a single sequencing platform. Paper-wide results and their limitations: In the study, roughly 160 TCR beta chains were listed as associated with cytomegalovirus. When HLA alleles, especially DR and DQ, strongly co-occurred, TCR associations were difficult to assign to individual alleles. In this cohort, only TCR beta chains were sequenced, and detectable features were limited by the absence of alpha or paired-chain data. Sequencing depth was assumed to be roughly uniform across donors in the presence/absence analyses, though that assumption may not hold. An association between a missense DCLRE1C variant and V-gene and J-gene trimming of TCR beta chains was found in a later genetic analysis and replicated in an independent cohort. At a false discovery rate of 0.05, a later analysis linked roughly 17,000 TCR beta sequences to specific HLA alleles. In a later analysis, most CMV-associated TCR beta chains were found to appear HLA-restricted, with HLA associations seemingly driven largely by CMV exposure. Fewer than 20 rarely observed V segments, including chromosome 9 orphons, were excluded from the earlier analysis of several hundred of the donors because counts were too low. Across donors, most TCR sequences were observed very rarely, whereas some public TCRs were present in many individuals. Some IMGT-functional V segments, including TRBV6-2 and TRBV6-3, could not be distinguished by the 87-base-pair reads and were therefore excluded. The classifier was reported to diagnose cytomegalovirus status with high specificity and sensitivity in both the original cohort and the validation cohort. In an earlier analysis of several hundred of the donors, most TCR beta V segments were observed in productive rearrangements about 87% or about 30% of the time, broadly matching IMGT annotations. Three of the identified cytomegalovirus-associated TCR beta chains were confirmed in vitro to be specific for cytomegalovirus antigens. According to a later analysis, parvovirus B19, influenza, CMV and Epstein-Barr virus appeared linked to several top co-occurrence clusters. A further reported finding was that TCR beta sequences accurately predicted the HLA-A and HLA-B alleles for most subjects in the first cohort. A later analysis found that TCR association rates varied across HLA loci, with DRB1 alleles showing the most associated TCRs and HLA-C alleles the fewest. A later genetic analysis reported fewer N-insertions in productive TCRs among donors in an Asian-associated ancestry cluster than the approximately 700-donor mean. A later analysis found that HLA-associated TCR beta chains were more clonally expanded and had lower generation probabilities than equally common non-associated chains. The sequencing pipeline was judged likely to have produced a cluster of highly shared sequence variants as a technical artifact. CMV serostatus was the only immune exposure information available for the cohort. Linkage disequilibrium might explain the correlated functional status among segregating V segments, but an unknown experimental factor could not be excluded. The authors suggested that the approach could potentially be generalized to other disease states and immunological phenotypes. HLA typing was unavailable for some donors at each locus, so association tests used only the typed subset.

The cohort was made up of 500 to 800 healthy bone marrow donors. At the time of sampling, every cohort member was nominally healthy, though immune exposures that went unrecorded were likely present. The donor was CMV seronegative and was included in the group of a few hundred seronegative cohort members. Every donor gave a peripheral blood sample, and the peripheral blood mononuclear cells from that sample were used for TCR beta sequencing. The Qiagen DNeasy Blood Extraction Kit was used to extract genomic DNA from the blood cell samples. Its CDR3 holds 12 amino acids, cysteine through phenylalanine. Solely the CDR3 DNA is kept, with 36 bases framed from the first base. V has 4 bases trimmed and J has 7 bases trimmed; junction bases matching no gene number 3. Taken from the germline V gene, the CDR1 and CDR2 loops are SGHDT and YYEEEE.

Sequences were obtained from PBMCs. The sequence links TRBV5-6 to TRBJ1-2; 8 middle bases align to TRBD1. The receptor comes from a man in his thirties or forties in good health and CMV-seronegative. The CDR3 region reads CASSLTGVGYTF. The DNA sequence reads TGTGCCAGCAGCCTGACAGGGGTTGGCTACACCTTC.